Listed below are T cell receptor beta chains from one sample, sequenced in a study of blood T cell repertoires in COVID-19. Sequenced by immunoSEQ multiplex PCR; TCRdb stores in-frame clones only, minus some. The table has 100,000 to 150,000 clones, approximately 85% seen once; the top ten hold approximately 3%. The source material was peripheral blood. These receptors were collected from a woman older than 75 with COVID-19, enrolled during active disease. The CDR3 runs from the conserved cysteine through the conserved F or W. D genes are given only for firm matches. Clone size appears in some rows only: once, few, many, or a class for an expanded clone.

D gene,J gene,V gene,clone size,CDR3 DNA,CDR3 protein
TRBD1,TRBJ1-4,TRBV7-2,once,TGTGCCAGCAGCTTAGTCGGGACAGCTAATGAAAAACTGTTTTTT,CASSLVGTANEKLFF
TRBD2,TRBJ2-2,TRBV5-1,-,TGCGCCAGCAGCTTGGCCGTAGGGGCGGGAGCCCGGGAGCTGTTTTTT,CASSLAVGAGARELFF
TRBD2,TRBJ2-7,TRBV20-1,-,TGCAGTGCTCGTGATAGCGGGAGGATCACCTACGAGCAGTACTTC,CSARDSGRITYEQYF
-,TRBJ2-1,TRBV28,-,TGTGCCAGCAGTTTTACGGTGGGGCGGCACAATGAGCAGTTCTTC,CASSFTVGRHNEQFF
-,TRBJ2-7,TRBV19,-,TGTGCCAGTAGTCCCCCGGGGAGCTCCTACGAGCAGTACTTC,CASSPPGSSYEQYF
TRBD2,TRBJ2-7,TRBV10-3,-,TGTGCCATCAGTAAGCGGGAGGGCTCCTACGAGCAGTACTTC,CAISKREGSYEQYF
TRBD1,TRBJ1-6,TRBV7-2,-,TGTGCCAGCAGCTTACCACAGGGGGAGAGTTCACCCCTCCACTTT,CASSLPQGESSPLHF
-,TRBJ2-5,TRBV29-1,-,TGCAGCGTTGACGCGGGTTGGAGTGTTCCGGAGACCCAGTACTTC,CSVDAGWSVPETQYF
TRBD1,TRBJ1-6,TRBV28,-,TGTGCCAGCAGTTCCAGGGGGTCGGTTTCACCCCTCCACTTT,CASSSRGSVSPLHF
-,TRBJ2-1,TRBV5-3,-,TGTGCCAGAAGCGATGGCGTTTCCCAATTCGAGACTAGTCTTGTCGACAATGAGCAGTTCTTC,CARSDGVSQFETSLVDNEQFF
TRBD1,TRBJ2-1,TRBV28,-,TGTGCCAGCTTGGACAGGGGAAGGTTTAATGAGCAGTTCTTC,CASLDRGRFNEQFF
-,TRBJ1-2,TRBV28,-,TGTGCCAGCAGTTCCCCAATGCGTAGTCTTCCAACGCGTTATGGCTACACCTTC,CASSSPMRSLPTRYGYTF
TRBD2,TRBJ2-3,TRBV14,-,TGTGCCAGCAGCAGGACCCTAGCGGGAGGGCCGGGAGATACGCAGTATTTT,CASSRTLAGGPGDTQYF
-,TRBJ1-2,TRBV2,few,TGTGCCAGCATGTATTTCGGTTCCTATGGCTACACCTTC,CASMYFGSYGYTF
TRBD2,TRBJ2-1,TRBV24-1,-,TGTGCCACCAGTGATCCAGCGGGAGGAGACTACAATGAGCAGTTCTTC,CATSDPAGGDYNEQFF
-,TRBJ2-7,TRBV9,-,TGTGCCAGCAGCGTAACCCCCACAGCCTACGAGCAGTACTTC,CASSVTPTAYEQYF
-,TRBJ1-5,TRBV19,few,TGTGCCAGTAGTATATACAGTAGCAATCAGCCCCAGCATTTT,CASSIYSSNQPQHF
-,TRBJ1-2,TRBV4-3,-,TGCGCCAGCAGCCAAGCGAATACAGGCAACTATGGCTACACCTTC,CASSQANTGNYGYTF
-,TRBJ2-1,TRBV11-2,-,TGTGCCAGCAGCCCTTACAGTGTGCCGAGCTCCTACAATGAGCAGTTCTTC,CASSPYSVPSSYNEQFF
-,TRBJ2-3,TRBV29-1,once,TGCAGCGTTGATTTTGGCCGTTCCACAGATACGCAGTATTTT,CSVDFGRSTDTQYF
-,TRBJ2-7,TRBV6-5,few,TGTGCCAGCAATCCAGGGCCGAGGTACGAGCAGTACTTC,CASNPGPRYEQYF
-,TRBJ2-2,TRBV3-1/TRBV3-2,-,TGTGCCAGCAGCCAAGGCAGGGTGAACACCGGGGAGCTGTTTTTT,CASSQGRVNTGELFF
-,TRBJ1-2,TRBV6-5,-,TGTGCCAGCAAACAAGACACCTATGGCTACACCTTC,CASKQDTYGYTF
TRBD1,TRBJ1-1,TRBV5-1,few,TGCGCCAGCAGCTTGTTTTCGACAGGGTTAAGCACTGAAGCTTTCTTT,CASSLFSTGLSTEAFF
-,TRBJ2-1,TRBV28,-,TGTGCCAGCAGTTTAGTCGCCGGTATATCACAGTTCTTC,CASSLVAGISQFF
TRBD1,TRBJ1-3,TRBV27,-,TGTGCCAGCAGTATGGGGACAGGCCGAAGGGGAAACACCATATATTTT,CASSMGTGRRGNTIYF
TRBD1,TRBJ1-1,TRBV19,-,TGTGCCAGTAGTTTAAAGACAGGGGGCGCGATTGAAGCTTTCTTT,CASSLKTGGAIEAFF
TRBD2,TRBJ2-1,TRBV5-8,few,TGTGCCAGCAGCTCCGGGACTAGCACCCACAATGAGCAGTTCTTC,CASSSGTSTHNEQFF
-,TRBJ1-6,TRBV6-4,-,TGTGCCAGCTCAGAAGGGGCAGGAAGGGGGTCACCCCTCCACTTT,CASSEGAGRGSPLHF
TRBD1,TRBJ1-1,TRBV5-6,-,TGTGCCAGCAGCCCTACGTCTCCGGGACAGGTTATGAACACTGAAGCTTTCTTT,CASSPTSPGQVMNTEAFF
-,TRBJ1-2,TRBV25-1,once,TGTGCCAGCGGAGACCGGGACACACGGAGGGGCTACACCTTC,CASGDRDTRRGYTF
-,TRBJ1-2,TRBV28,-,TGTGCCAGCTCCCCCACAGGGAGAAGGGCCATCTACACCTTC,CASSPTGRRAIYTF
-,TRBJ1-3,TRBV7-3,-,TGTGCCAGCAGCAAAGGGGTCGGAAACACCATATATTTT,CASSKGVGNTIYF
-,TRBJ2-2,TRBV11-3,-,TGTGCCAGCAGCTTCGGAGGGACCGGGGAGCTGTTTTTT,CASSFGGTGELFF
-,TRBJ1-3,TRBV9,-,TGTGCCAGCAGCGTGGGTGGCAGCGACTCTGGAAACACCATATATTTT,CASSVGGSDSGNTIYF
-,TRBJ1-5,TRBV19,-,TGTGCCAGTAGTACCTATGGGAGGGGGTTTAATCAGCCCCAGCATTTT,CASSTYGRGFNQPQHF
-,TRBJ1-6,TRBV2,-,TGTGCCAGCAGCGTCCCCAATAGTAATTCACCCCTCCACTTT,CASSVPNSNSPLHF
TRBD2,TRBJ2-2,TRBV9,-,TGTGCCAGCAGCGTTAGCGGGAGCGATACCGGGGAGCTGTTTTTT,CASSVSGSDTGELFF
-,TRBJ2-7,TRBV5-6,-,TGTGCCAGCAGCTCCCCTTGGGGGGTCGCATACGAGCAGTACTTC,CASSSPWGVAYEQYF
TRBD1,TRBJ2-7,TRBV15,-,TGTGCCACCGGCCGGGACAGGGGATACGAGCAGTACTTC,CATGRDRGYEQYF
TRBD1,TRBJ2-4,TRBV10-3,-,TGTGCCATCAGTGAGTCTTCGTCAGGGGGAGCCAAAAACATTCAGTACTTC,CAISESSSGGAKNIQYF
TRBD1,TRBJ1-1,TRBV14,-,TGTGCCAGCAGCCAAGGGGACAGGGTGAACACTGAAGCTTTCTTT,CASSQGDRVNTEAFF
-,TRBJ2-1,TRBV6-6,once,TGTGCCAGCAGCCTCAGATATGAGCAGTTCTTC,CASSLRYEQFF
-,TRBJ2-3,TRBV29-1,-,TGCAGCACGCGGGGCACAGATACGCAGTATTTT,CSTRGTDTQYF
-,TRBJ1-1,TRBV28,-,TGTGCCAGCAGTTTAGGGCAGTACAGCTCTGAAGCTTTCTTT,CASSLGQYSSEAFF
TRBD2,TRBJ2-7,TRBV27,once,TGTGCCAGCAGTTCGGGACTAGCGGGAGAAACTTTCTCCTACGAGCAGTACTTC,CASSSGLAGETFSYEQYF
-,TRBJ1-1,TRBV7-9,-,TGTGCCAGCAGTCTACAGGGAATGAACACTGAAGCTTTCTTT,CASSLQGMNTEAFF
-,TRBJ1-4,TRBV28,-,TGTGCCAGCAGTCTTCCCTCGGGGTCAAATGAAAAACTGTTTTTT,CASSLPSGSNEKLFF
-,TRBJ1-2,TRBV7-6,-,TGTGCCAGCAGCTTAGGGCGGCAGATTATCCCTCCATATGGCTACACCTTC,CASSLGRQIIPPYGYTF
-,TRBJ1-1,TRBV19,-,TGTGCCAGTAGCTCTCGGACAAGAGATGAAGCTTTCTTT,CASSSRTRDEAFF
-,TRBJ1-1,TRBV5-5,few,TGTGCCAGCAGCTTTAGCAAGCAGAACACTGAAGCTTTCTTT,CASSFSKQNTEAFF
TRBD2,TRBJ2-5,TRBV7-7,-,TGTGCCAGCAGCTTAGGACTAGCCACCAGGGACCAGTACTTC,CASSLGLATRDQYF
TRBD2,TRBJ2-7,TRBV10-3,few,TGTGCCATCAGTGACCACCAGCGGGGAAGCTCCTACGAGCAGTACTTC,CAISDHQRGSSYEQYF